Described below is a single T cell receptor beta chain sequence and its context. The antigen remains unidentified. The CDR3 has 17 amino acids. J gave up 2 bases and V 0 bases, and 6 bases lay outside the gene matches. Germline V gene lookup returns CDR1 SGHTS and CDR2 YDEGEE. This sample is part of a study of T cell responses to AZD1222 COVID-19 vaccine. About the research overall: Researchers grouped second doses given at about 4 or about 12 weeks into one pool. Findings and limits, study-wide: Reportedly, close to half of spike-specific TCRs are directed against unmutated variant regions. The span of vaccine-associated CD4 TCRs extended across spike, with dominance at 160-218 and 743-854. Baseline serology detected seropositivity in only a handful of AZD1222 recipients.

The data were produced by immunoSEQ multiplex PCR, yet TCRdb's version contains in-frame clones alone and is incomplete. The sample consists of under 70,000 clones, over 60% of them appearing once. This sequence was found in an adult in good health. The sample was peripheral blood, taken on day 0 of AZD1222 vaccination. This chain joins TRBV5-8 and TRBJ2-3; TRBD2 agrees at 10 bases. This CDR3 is CASSLGASGGPTDTQYF. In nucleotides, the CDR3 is TGTGCCAGCAGCTTGGGGGCTAGCGGGGGCCCCACAGATACGCAGTATTTT.